The rows below give T cell receptor beta chains drawn from one sample of a study of T-cell reconstitution after alpha-beta-depleted transplantation in children. Via MiXCR, TCRdb re-called the PCR reads, giving one row per CDR3 protein. The sample contains about 340,000 distinct CDR3 sequences, roughly 14% of which appear only once. Here the sequenced sample was PBMCs, taken from the stem cell graft. The receptor source for this set is a human donor who donated a stem cell graft to a child with Fanconi anemia. The conserved cysteine and the conserved F or W are not part of the CDR3 here. The D gene is left open where the match is weak.

cdr3_length d_call j_call v_call cdr3_aa
13 TRBD1 TRBJ2-2 TRBV7-9 ASSWTGTSTGELF
13 - TRBJ1-2 TRBV12-3/TRBV12-4 ASSTSSLDSYGYT
11 TRBD1 TRBJ2-7 TRBV18 ASSRVDRDEQY
12 TRBD1 TRBJ1-4 TRBV5-1 ASSSGQTYEKLF
12 - TRBJ2-3 TRBV12-3/TRBV12-4 ASSFGGLEDTQY
9 - TRBJ2-7 TRBV27 ASKTGTEQY
10 TRBD1 TRBJ1-2 TRBV30 AWSPRDRGYT
14 TRBD1 TRBJ1-2 TRBV12-3/TRBV12-4 ASSQTDRAGYYGYT
11 - TRBJ1-4 TRBV5-1 ASSLGTREKLF
12 - TRBJ1-1 TRBV5-1 ASSPQGWDTEAF
13 - TRBJ2-3 TRBV4-1 ASSQDTSGTDTQY
13 - TRBJ2-5 TRBV7-2 ASSYQGGWGETQY
13 - TRBJ2-6 TRBV5-1 ASRLGLSGANVLT
17 - TRBJ1-5 TRBV15 ATSRDRGGLGGGNQPQH
14 TRBD2 TRBJ2-7 TRBV4-3 ASSRSTGGGSYEQY
15 TRBD2 TRBJ2-1 TRBV12-3/TRBV12-4 ASTLLSGGHSYNEQF
13 TRBD1 TRBJ2-1 TRBV15 ATSRDRGSYNEQF
12 - TRBJ1-1 TRBV5-1 ASSEQAGATEAF
12 TRBD1 TRBJ1-6 TRBV12-3/TRBV12-4 ASNRGQGGSPLH
12 - TRBJ2-2 TRBV5-1 ASSLEGLTGELF
11 - TRBJ2-3 TRBV7-9 ASSLASTDTQY
13 TRBD2 TRBJ2-5 TRBV5-1 ASSLEGLAGETQY
13 - TRBJ1-1 TRBV27 ASRSRNSGPTEAF
16 - TRBJ2-2 TRBV7-9 ASSSGTVSNLNTGELF
13 - TRBJ2-5 TRBV7-2 ASSSDQGIRVTQY
13 TRBD2 TRBJ2-2 TRBV2 ASIGTSGYTGELF
13 TRBD2 TRBJ2-3 TRBV20-1 SASPLAGSTDTQY
11 TRBD1 TRBJ1-2 TRBV6-5 ASSRQGSDGYT
16 TRBD2 TRBJ2-3 TRBV7-3 ASSLYGLAGTSTDTQY
14 - TRBJ2-3 TRBV3-1 ASSRTELGGTDTQY
11 - TRBJ1-4 TRBV20-1 SALQGTNEKLF
12 TRBD1 TRBJ1-5 TRBV28 ASSFPRGWEPQH
13 - TRBJ2-1 TRBV27 ASSFGGAFYNEQF
13 - TRBJ1-6 TRBV12-3/TRBV12-4 ASSQLSSYNSPLH
12 - TRBJ2-2 TRBV24-1 ATSVARESGELF
10 - TRBJ1-4 TRBV12-3/TRBV12-4 ASTTEGEKLF
11 - TRBJ2-3 TRBV5-1 ASSGRETDTQY
11 - TRBJ1-2 TRBV12-3/TRBV12-4 ASSSGTASGYT
13 - TRBJ2-2 TRBV12-3/TRBV12-4 ASSSPGVNTGELF
13 TRBD1 TRBJ1-5 TRBV12-3/TRBV12-4 ASSFRTGEGQPQH
13 TRBD1 TRBJ2-5 TRBV12-3/TRBV12-4 ASSLAKGTVETQY
13 TRBD2 TRBJ2-2 TRBV12-3/TRBV12-4 ASRGTSRNTGELF
12 - TRBJ1-6 TRBV12-3/TRBV12-4 ASSTESDNSPLH
13 - TRBJ2-1 TRBV2 ASRGTTVTWGEQF
13 - TRBJ2-3 TRBV6-1 ASSLRGVFADTQY
12 TRBD1 TRBJ1-4 TRBV7-8 ASSVQGREEKLF
14 TRBD2 TRBJ2-2 TRBV28 ASSLVREEDTGELF
15 - TRBJ2-5 TRBV2 ASSEGRSLTGEETQY
15 TRBD1 TRBJ2-4 TRBV24-1 ATSDPPGTGAKNIQY
13 TRBD2 TRBJ2-1 TRBV14 ASSLLASSYNEQF
10 - TRBJ2-1 TRBV29-1 SVAQGINEQF
13 - TRBJ2-1 TRBV5-4 ASSLLSRERNEQF
12 - TRBJ2-5 TRBV7-2 ASSQRRTQETQY
10 - TRBJ1-1 TRBV6-6 ASSYTETGAF
12 TRBD2 TRBJ2-1 TRBV6-1 ATRTSGGNNEQF
14 - TRBJ2-1 TRBV12-3/TRBV12-4 ASSGEPPDRYNEQF
11 - TRBJ1-2 TRBV6-2/TRBV6-3 ASSYSVYYGYT